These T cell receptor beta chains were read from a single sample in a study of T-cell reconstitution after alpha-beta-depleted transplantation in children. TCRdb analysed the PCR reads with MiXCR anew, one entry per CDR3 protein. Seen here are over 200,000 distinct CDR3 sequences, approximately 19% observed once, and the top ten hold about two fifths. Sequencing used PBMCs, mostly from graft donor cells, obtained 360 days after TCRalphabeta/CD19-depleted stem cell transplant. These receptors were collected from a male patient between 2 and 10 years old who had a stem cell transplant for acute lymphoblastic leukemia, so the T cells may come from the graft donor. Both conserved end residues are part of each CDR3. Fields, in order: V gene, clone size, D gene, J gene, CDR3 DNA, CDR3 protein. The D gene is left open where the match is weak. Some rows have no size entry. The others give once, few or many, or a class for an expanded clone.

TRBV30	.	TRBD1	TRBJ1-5	TGTGCCTGGAATACACAGGGGAATCAGCCCCAGCATTTT	CAWNTQGNQPQHF
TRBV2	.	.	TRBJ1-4	TGTGCCAGCAGTGTTGGGGGGGCAGATAATCAAAAACTGTTTTTT	CASSVGGADNQKLFF
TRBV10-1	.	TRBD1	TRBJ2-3	TGCGCCAGCAGTACGGGACAGGGGGAAGATACGCAGTATTTT	CASSTGQGEDTQYF
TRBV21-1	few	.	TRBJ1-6	TGTGCCAGCAGCGGGGAGGGACAACAGGGATTTAATTCACCCCTCCACTTT	CASSGEGQQGFNSPLHF
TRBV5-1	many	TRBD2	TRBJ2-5	TGCGCCAGCAGCTTGATAGGCGGGGGGGCGTTGGAGACCCAGTACTTC	CASSLIGGGALETQYF
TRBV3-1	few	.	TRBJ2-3	TGTGCCAGCAGCCATGGACGGAGCACAGATACGCAGTATTTT	CASSHGRSTDTQYF
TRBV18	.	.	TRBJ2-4	TGTGCCAGCTCAAGGGCGGTGGTCACCAAAAACATTCAGTACTTC	CASSRAVVTKNIQYF
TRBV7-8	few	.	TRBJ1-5	TGTGCCAGCAGCGGCAACAATCAGCCCCAGCATTTT	CASSGNNQPQHF
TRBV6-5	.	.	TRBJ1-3	TGTGCCAGCAGTTACTCAACAGGGTATGGAAACACCATATATTTT	CASSYSTGYGNTIYF
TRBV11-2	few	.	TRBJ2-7	TGTGCCAGCAGCTTAGGTCGCCGGACAGACGGAGTCTCCTACGAGCAGTACTTC	CASSLGRRTDGVSYEQYF
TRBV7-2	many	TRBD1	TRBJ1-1	TGTGCCAGCAGCTTGACAGGGGGCGGGAACACTGAAGCTTTCTTT	CASSLTGGGNTEAFF
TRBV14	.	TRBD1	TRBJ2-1	TGTGCCAGCAGCCAAGGGGAGAGGGGGCGCGACTATGAGCAGTTCTTC	CASSQGERGRDYEQFF
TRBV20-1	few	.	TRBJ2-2	TGCAGTGCTAGTGACAGGACCACCGGGGAGCTGTTTTTT	CSASDRTTGELFF
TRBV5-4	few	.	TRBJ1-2	TGTGCCAGCAGCTCCCGGACAGACGTTTTTTATGGCTACACCTTC	CASSSRTDVFYGYTF
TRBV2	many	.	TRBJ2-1	TGTGCCAGCAGTGAGAGTTTTGAGCAGTTCTTC	CASSESFEQFF
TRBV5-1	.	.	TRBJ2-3	TGCGCCAGCAGACAGGGAAGGACAGATACGCAGTATTTT	CASRQGRTDTQYF
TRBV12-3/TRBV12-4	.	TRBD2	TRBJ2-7	TGTGCCAGCAGAGTTGGGACTAGCGGGGTCTACGAGCAGTACTTC	CASRVGTSGVYEQYF
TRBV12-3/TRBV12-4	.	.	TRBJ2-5	TGTGCCAGCAGTCCACGAGACCGAGAGACCCAGTACTTC	CASSPRDRETQYF
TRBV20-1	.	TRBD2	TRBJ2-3	TGCAGTGCCATAAGCGGGGTCACAGATACGCAGTATTTT	CSAISGVTDTQYF
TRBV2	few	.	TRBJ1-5	TGTGCCAGCATTAAGTACAGCTTAGATAGCAATCAGCCCCAGCATTTT	CASIKYSLDSNQPQHF
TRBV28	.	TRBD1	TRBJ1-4	TGTGCCAGCAGACCTGGGACAGCCCGGGGGGAAAAACTGTTTTTT	CASRPGTARGEKLFF
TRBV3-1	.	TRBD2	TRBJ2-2	TGTGCCAGCTCCAAAGCCGCGGGGGAGTGGTATCCCGGGGAGCTGTTTTTT	CASSKAAGEWYPGELFF
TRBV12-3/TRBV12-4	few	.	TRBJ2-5	TGTGCCAGCAGTCCAGGGTCAGAGACCCAGTACTTC	CASSPGSETQYF
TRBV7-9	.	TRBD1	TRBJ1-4	TGTGCCAGCAGCGTTCCGGGACAGGGGGTTGGTGAAAAACTGTTTTTT	CASSVPGQGVGEKLFF
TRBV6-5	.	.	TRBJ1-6	TGTGCCAGCAGTTACTTCCGACAGCCCTATAATTCACCCCTCCACTTT	CASSYFRQPYNSPLHF
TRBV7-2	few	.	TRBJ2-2	TGTGCCAGCGGGGTCGTAGGTCTCCACACCGGGGAGCTGTTTTTT	CASGVVGLHTGELFF
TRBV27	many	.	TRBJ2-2	TGTGCCAGCACTAAGTCCGGGGAGCTGTTTTTT	CASTKSGELFF
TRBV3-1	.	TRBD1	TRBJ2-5	TGTGCCAGCAGCCAAGGGACAGGGTCGAAGACCCAGTACTTC	CASSQGTGSKTQYF
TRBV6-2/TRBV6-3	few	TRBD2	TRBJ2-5	TGTGCCAGCCTGGGACTAGCGGGAGGGATTGGTACCCAGTACTTC	CASLGLAGGIGTQYF
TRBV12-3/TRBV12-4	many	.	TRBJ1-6	TGTGCCAGCAGTTTGTCTAATTCACCCCTCCACTTT	CASSLSNSPLHF
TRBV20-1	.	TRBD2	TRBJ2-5	TGCAGTGCTAGTGGACTAGCGGGGAGGGGAGAGACCCAGTACTTC	CSASGLAGRGETQYF
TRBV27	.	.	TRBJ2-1	TGTGCCAGCAGTTTGCTTAATTTAAACAATGAGCAGTTCTTC	CASSLLNLNNEQFF
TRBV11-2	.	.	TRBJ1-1	TGTGCCAGCAGCTGGTATCGGGACACTGAAGCTTTCTTT	CASSWYRDTEAFF
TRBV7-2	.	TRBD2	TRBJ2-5	TGTGCCAGCAGCAATCAGGGACTAGCTGGAGAGACCCAGTACTTC	CASSNQGLAGETQYF
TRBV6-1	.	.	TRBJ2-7	TGTGCCAGCAGTGAAGGGGCAGGGAGCTCCTACGAGCAGTACTTC	CASSEGAGSSYEQYF
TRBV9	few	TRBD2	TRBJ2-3	TGTGCCAGCAGCGTAGCTAGCGGGGGCACAGATACGCAGTATTTT	CASSVASGGTDTQYF
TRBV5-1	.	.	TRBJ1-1	TGCGCCAGCAGCTCCAGACAGACGAACACTGAAGCTTTCTTT	CASSSRQTNTEAFF
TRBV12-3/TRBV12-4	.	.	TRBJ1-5	TGTGCCAGCAGTTTAGCGGCCAGCTTTAGCAATCAGCCCCAGCATTTT	CASSLAASFSNQPQHF
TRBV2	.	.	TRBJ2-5	TGTGCCAGCAGTGCGGAGGGTTGGGAGACCCAGTACTTC	CASSAEGWETQYF
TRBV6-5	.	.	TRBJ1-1	TGTGCCAGCAGTTACTCAGGTTATGGGGACACTGAAGCTTTCTTT	CASSYSGYGDTEAFF
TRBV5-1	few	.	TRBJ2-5	TGCGCCAGCAGCTTGGGGGACGTAGTCGAGACCCAGTACTTC	CASSLGDVVETQYF
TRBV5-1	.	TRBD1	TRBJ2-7	TGCGCCAGCAGCCTCCCTCCGGGACAGGGGTACGACGAGCAGTACTTC	CASSLPPGQGYDEQYF
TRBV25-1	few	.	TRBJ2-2	TGTGCCAGCAGTGAATTGTCTAGCGTGAACACCGGGGAGCTGTTTTTT	CASSELSSVNTGELFF
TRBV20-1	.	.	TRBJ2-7	TGCAGTCCTCATGGGGGCCTCGAGCAGTACTTC	CSPHGGLEQYF
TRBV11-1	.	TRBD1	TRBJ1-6	TGTGCCAGCAGATACCTGGGACAGGACTCCTATAATTCACCCCTCCACTTT	CASRYLGQDSYNSPLHF
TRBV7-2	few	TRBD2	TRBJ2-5	TGTGCCAGCACCCTAGGACTAGCCCAAGAGACCCAGTACTTC	CASTLGLAQETQYF
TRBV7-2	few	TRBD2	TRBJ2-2	TGTGCCAGCAGAAAACTAGCGGAGAACACCGGGGAGCTGTTTTTT	CASRKLAENTGELFF
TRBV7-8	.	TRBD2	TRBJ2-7	TGTGCCAGCAGTCAAAGCGGGAGGGCCATATCCTACGAGCAGTACTTC	CASSQSGRAISYEQYF
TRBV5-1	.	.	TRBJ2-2	TGCGCCAGCAGGTTTCCGGGACTGGCGAACACCGGGGAGCTGTTTTTT	CASRFPGLANTGELFF
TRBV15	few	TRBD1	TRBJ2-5	TGTGCCACCAGCAGAGAAGGGACAGGGGGGCCCATGCAGTTGGCCCAGTACTTC	CATSREGTGGPMQLAQYF
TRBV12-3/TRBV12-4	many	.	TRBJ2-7	TGTGCCAGCAGTCTAACAGGTATAGGCTACGAGCAGTACTTC	CASSLTGIGYEQYF
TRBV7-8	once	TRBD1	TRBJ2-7	TGTGCCAGCAGCCCGAGACAGGGGACCGCAATCTACGAGCAGTACTTC	CASSPRQGTAIYEQYF
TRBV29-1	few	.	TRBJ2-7	TGCAGCGTCGCTGGGACGGCTTCCTACGAGCAGTACTTC	CSVAGTASYEQYF
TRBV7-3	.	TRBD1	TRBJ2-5	TGTGCCAGCAGCTTTCTCGGGACAGGTTCAGAGACCCAGTACTTC	CASSFLGTGSETQYF